Listed below are T cell receptor beta chains from one sample, sequenced in a study of T cells in tumors after PD-1 blockade. The protocol was immunoSEQ multiplex PCR, while the TCRdb copy is restricted to in-frame clones and leaves out a portion. This table has 4,700 or so clones, about 66% appearing once. The sample here was tumor tissue, taken before anti-PD-1 treatment. Source of these receptors: a human donor with cutaneous squamous cell carcinoma. The CDR3 runs from the conserved cysteine through the conserved F or W. A D gene is named only where the DNA matches it firmly. Size tells how often a clone was seen (once, few, many) or the class of an expanded clone, and some rows leave it out.

DNA: TGTGCCAGCAGCGTGACTAGCGGGGGAATAAATGAGCAGTTCTTC; CDR3: CASSVTSGGINEQFF; D: TRBD2; size: .; J: TRBJ2-1; V: TRBV5-6
DNA: TGTGCCAGCAGCTACTCAGTGGACGGTGAAGCTTTCTTT; CDR3: CASSYSVDGEAFF; D: .; size: few; J: TRBJ1-1; V: TRBV7-9
DNA: TGCGCCAGCAGCTCGGGACTAGCGGGGGGGCGCAATGAGCAGTTCTTC; CDR3: CASSSGLAGGRNEQFF; D: TRBD2; size: few; J: TRBJ2-1; V: TRBV5-1
DNA: TGCGCCAGCAGCCCCGAGTGGACAGGGGGCGATCAGCCCCAGCATTTT; CDR3: CASSPEWTGGDQPQHF; D: TRBD1; size: .; J: TRBJ1-5; V: TRBV4-1
DNA: TGTGCCAGCAGCTTAGCGGATGCTGCACAGTTCTTC; CDR3: CASSLADAAQFF; D: .; size: few; J: TRBJ2-1; V: TRBV7-9
DNA: TGTGCCAGTAGTATAGAATGGAGGGGCACAGATACGCAGTATTTT; CDR3: CASSIEWRGTDTQYF; D: .; size: .; J: TRBJ2-3; V: TRBV19
DNA: TGCAGTGCTAGGGAAACTCAGCCCCAGCATTTT; CDR3: CSARETQPQHF; D: .; size: few; J: TRBJ1-5; V: TRBV20-1
DNA: TGTGCCAGCAGCCGACATGGGGGGGATAATTCACCCCTCCACTTT; CDR3: CASSRHGGDNSPLHF; D: .; size: .; J: TRBJ1-6; V: TRBV6-6
DNA: TGTGCCAGCAGTTTTTTTACAGGGGCTCAGCCCCAGCATTTT; CDR3: CASSFFTGAQPQHF; D: TRBD1; size: .; J: TRBJ1-5; V: TRBV28
DNA: TGTGCCAGCAGCTTGGTTGCGGGTGGCTCTGGAAACACCATATATTTT; CDR3: CASSLVAGGSGNTIYF; D: .; size: .; J: TRBJ1-3; V: TRBV5-6
DNA: TGTGCCAGCAGCGCGGGACAGGGGGGTTACAATGAGCAGTTCTTC; CDR3: CASSAGQGGYNEQFF; D: TRBD1; size: .; J: TRBJ2-1; V: TRBV7-2
DNA: TGTGCCAGCTCCCCACCCCCAGGGACGAACTCTGGAAACACCATATATTTT; CDR3: CASSPPPGTNSGNTIYF; D: .; size: few; J: TRBJ1-3; V: TRBV18
DNA: TGTGCCAGCAGTGAGGCTGGGCTAAGGTCCTACGAGCAGTACTTC; CDR3: CASSEAGLRSYEQYF; D: .; size: .; J: TRBJ2-7; V: TRBV6-2/TRBV6-3
DNA: TGTGCCAGCAGCTTACAGAGGGACGGTGGGGTCGAGCAGTACTTC; CDR3: CASSLQRDGGVEQYF; D: .; size: .; J: TRBJ2-7; V: TRBV7-6
DNA: TGTGCCAGCAGTGAACAGGGTCGTACTGAAGCTTTCTTT; CDR3: CASSEQGRTEAFF; D: .; size: .; J: TRBJ1-1; V: TRBV27
DNA: TGCGCCAGCAGCTTGCCCCTGGAGGGGGCCGGGGATACGCAGTATTTT; CDR3: CASSLPLEGAGDTQYF; D: .; size: .; J: TRBJ2-3; V: TRBV5-1
DNA: TGTGCCAGCAGCCAACTGGCCACAGATACGCAGTATTTT; CDR3: CASSQLATDTQYF; D: .; size: .; J: TRBJ2-3; V: TRBV3-1/TRBV3-2
DNA: TGTGCCAGCAGCGGAGCCCTCGTCGGGGGCCATCACTTT; CDR3: CASSGALVGGHHF; D: .; size: medium-sized; J: TRBJ1-6; V: TRBV7-9
DNA: TGTGCCAGCAGCTGGGGAGGAGCCCAGCCCCAGCATTTT; CDR3: CASSWGGAQPQHF; D: .; size: .; J: TRBJ1-5; V: TRBV5-6
DNA: TGTGCCAGCAACCAAGGACAGTATAGCAATCAGCCCCAGCATTTT; CDR3: CASNQGQYSNQPQHF; D: .; size: once; J: TRBJ1-5; V: TRBV6-5
DNA: TGTGCCAGCTCACCCTCAAGGGACAGGGGTTCCTATGGCTACACCTTC; CDR3: CASSPSRDRGSYGYTF; D: TRBD1; size: .; J: TRBJ1-2; V: TRBV18
DNA: TGTGCCAGCAGCAAACCGGGACAGTCCAACACTGAAGCTTTCTTT; CDR3: CASSKPGQSNTEAFF; D: TRBD1; size: .; J: TRBJ1-1; V: TRBV5-5
DNA: TGCGCCAGCACCTCACCGGGGGGGGGATCGACAGATACGCAGTATTTT; CDR3: CASTSPGGGSTDTQYF; D: TRBD2; size: .; J: TRBJ2-3; V: TRBV5-1
DNA: TGTGCCAGCAGCTTAGTGGGACTAGCAGGAGAGACCCAGTACTTC; CDR3: CASSLVGLAGETQYF; D: TRBD2; size: .; J: TRBJ2-5; V: TRBV7-2
DNA: TGTGCCAGCAACACAGGGGACCCCTCCTACGAGCAGTACTTC; CDR3: CASNTGDPSYEQYF; D: TRBD1; size: medium-sized; J: TRBJ2-7; V: TRBV9
DNA: TGTGCCAGCAGTTTACCTGGACGCAATTCACCCCTCCACTTT; CDR3: CASSLPGRNSPLHF; D: .; size: .; J: TRBJ1-6; V: TRBV28
DNA: TGTGCCAGCAGGCGGAATCCTCTCCTTAGCTATGGCTACACCTTC; CDR3: CASRRNPLLSYGYTF; D: .; size: few; J: TRBJ1-2; V: TRBV28
DNA: TGTGCCTGGAGTGTACAAGAAGGGGCAGGGGGCTACACCTTC; CDR3: CAWSVQEGAGGYTF; D: .; size: .; J: TRBJ1-2; V: TRBV30
DNA: TGTGCCAGCAGTGAATCTGGGGGGGCGTTCGACTATGGCTACACCTTC; CDR3: CASSESGGAFDYGYTF; D: .; size: .; J: TRBJ1-2; V: TRBV25-1
DNA: TGTGCCAGCAGCCACACAGATACGCAGTATTTT; CDR3: CASSHTDTQYF; D: .; size: .; J: TRBJ2-3; V: TRBV3-1/TRBV3-2
DNA: TGTGCCACCAGCCCGCCTGGGAACACTGAAGCTTTCTTT; CDR3: CATSPPGNTEAFF; D: .; size: few; J: TRBJ1-1; V: TRBV24-1
DNA: TGTGCCACGGGGGGCTACGAGCAGTACTTC; CDR3: CATGGYEQYF; D: TRBD2; size: .; J: TRBJ2-7; V: TRBV19
DNA: TGCAGCGTTGAATCGTATTTCCCTGAAGCTTTCTTT; CDR3: CSVESYFPEAFF; D: .; size: .; J: TRBJ1-1; V: TRBV29-1
DNA: TGTGCCAGCAGCGCGGGCACAGCTAAAGAGACCCAGTACTTC; CDR3: CASSAGTAKETQYF; D: .; size: .; J: TRBJ2-5; V: TRBV9
DNA: TGTGCCAGCAGTTTAGAGGGGGGGAATGAAAAACTGTTTTTT; CDR3: CASSLEGGNEKLFF; D: .; size: few; J: TRBJ1-4; V: TRBV28
DNA: TGTGCCAGCCGAGACTCAGGACAGGGGGACTCTGGCTACACCTTC; CDR3: CASRDSGQGDSGYTF; D: TRBD1; size: .; J: TRBJ1-2; V: TRBV13
DNA: TGTGCCAGCAGCTTAAACGCGGGCATGAACACTGAAGCTTTCTTT; CDR3: CASSLNAGMNTEAFF; D: .; size: large; J: TRBJ1-1; V: TRBV5-8
DNA: TGTGCCAGTAAGGACAGGGGTACTAGCACAGATACGCAGTATTTT; CDR3: CASKDRGTSTDTQYF; D: TRBD1; size: .; J: TRBJ2-3; V: TRBV19
DNA: TGCAGTGCTATGGTTTGGACTGAAGCTTTCTTT; CDR3: CSAMVWTEAFF; D: .; size: .; J: TRBJ1-1; V: TRBV20-1
DNA: TGTGCTAGTGGTTTGGTACGGGTAGCGGGGGCCCCAGGAGCCTACGAGCAGTACTTC; CDR3: CASGLVRVAGAPGAYEQYF; D: TRBD2; size: .; J: TRBJ2-7; V: TRBV12-5
DNA: TGTGCCAGCAGTTACGGAGCGGGGGAGCAGTACTTC; CDR3: CASSYGAGEQYF; D: TRBD2; size: once; J: TRBJ2-7; V: TRBV6-5
DNA: TGTGCCAGCAGTGGGCGGGGGGCTAGCAATGAGCAGTTCTTC; CDR3: CASSGRGASNEQFF; D: TRBD2; size: .; J: TRBJ2-1; V: TRBV2
DNA: TGCGCCAGCAGCTTGCGGGGGGCCACTAGCACAGATACGCAGTATTTT; CDR3: CASSLRGATSTDTQYF; D: .; size: .; J: TRBJ2-3; V: TRBV5-1
DNA: TGTGCCATCAGTGAACAGCAAGGGGACACTGAAGCTTTCTTT; CDR3: CAISEQQGDTEAFF; D: .; size: .; J: TRBJ1-1; V: TRBV10-3
DNA: TGTGCCAGCAGGAGGGACAGGGGGGACTACGAGCAGTACTTC; CDR3: CASRRDRGDYEQYF; D: TRBD1; size: .; J: TRBJ2-7; V: TRBV5-4
DNA: TGTGCCAGCAGCATCTACGCCGGGACAGGGGGCTCCACATGGGAGACCCAGTACTTC; CDR3: CASSIYAGTGGSTWETQYF; D: .; size: .; J: TRBJ2-5; V: TRBV21-1
DNA: TGTGCCAGCAGCCGCGACCAGGGCGCTTCACCCCTCCACTTT; CDR3: CASSRDQGASPLHF; D: .; size: .; J: TRBJ1-6; V: TRBV7-8
DNA: TGCAGCGTTGAGGGGAGTGAATGGGGGCTCACAGATACGCAGTATTTT; CDR3: CSVEGSEWGLTDTQYF; D: .; size: .; J: TRBJ2-3; V: TRBV29-1
DNA: TGTGCCTGGAAAGGGCAGGGGAGCTCCTACGAGCAGTACTTC; CDR3: CAWKGQGSSYEQYF; D: .; size: few; J: TRBJ2-7; V: TRBV30
DNA: TGCGCCAGCAGTCGGGACCGGGATGAAAAACTGTTTTTT; CDR3: CASSRDRDEKLFF; D: .; size: large; J: TRBJ1-4; V: TRBV10-2
DNA: TGTGCCAGCAGCATTGCTGGGACAGTGAGGTATGGCTACACCTTC; CDR3: CASSIAGTVRYGYTF; D: .; size: .; J: TRBJ1-2; V: TRBV21-1
DNA: TGTGCCAGCAGCCCTCAGGGAGGGGGGCTCTACGAGCAGTACTTC; CDR3: CASSPQGGGLYEQYF; D: .; size: .; J: TRBJ2-7; V: TRBV7-9
DNA: TGCGCCAGCAGCCAAGATCGGAGGGCTGGAACCGGGGAGCTGTTTTTT; CDR3: CASSQDRRAGTGELFF; D: .; size: .; J: TRBJ2-2; V: TRBV4-1
DNA: TGTGCCAGCAGCCAAGAGGCTCTAAGCTCCTACGAGCAGTACTTC; CDR3: CASSQEALSSYEQYF; D: .; size: .; J: TRBJ2-7; V: TRBV4-2
DNA: TGCGCCAGCAGCCAAGGACTAGCGAGGACCTACAATGAGCAGTTCTTC; CDR3: CASSQGLARTYNEQFF; D: TRBD2; size: .; J: TRBJ2-1; V: TRBV4-1